The 16 T cell receptor beta chains in this list originate from one sample, sequenced in a study of shared clonotypes between healthy human individuals. The repertoire was sequenced with immunoSEQ multiplex PCR; TCRdb's copy has only in-frame clones and lacks some. Of hundreds of thousands of clones in the sample, more than 95% were seen once. Sequenced material: naive CD4+ T cells sorted from blood. The subset was: CD45RA+ positively selected. These receptors originate from a woman younger than 45 in good health.

The rearrangement joins TRBV19 to TRBJ2-7; perhaps TRBD2 as D (5 bases). This CDR3 contains 15 residues. The germline V and J ends were trimmed by 6 bases and 5 bases, with 20 bases remaining between them. The germline V gene has CDR1 LNHDA and CDR2 SQIVND (reference sequence). CDR3 protein: CASSSDGVSRHEQYF. CDR3 coding DNA: TGTGCCAGTAGCTCCGACGGGGTGTCTCGGCACGAGCAGTACTTC. Using reference TRBV19 and TRBJ2-7 for the parts outside the CDR3, the full variable domain is DGGITQSPKYLFRKEGQNVTLSCEQNLNHDAMYWYRQDPGQGLRLIYYSQIVNDFQKGDIAEGYSVSREKKESFPLTVTSAQKNPTAFYLCASSSDGVSRHEQYFGPGTRLTVT.

Note on this clone: Mismatch with germline at one junction end may stem from a read error. This chain connects TRBV19 to TRBJ1-1; no definite D call. Germline CDR1 LNHDA, CDR2 SQIVND (reference sequence). CDR3 length: 11 residues. The CDR3 spells CASSNPRSCLF. The CDR3 DNA follows: TGTGCCAGTAGTAATCCCAGGTCGTGTCTCTTT. The variable domain in full, with the rest retrieved from reference TRBV19 and TRBJ1-1, is DGGITQSPKYLFRKEGQNVTLSCEQNLNHDAMYWYRQDPGQGLRLIYYSQIVNDFQKGDIAEGYSVSREKKESFPLTVTSAQKNPTAFYLCASSNPRSCLFGQGTRLTVV.

CDR3 coding DNA: TGTGCCAGCAGTGCGTGGGAGCGCCGCTACAATGAGCAGTTCTTC. Residues: CASSAWERRYNEQFF. The genes are TRBV28 and TRBJ2-1, with D tentatively TRBD2 (5 bases). The V end was cut by 5 bases, the J end by 3 bases, with 14 bases between. CDR3 size: 15 residues. The V gene's germline CDR1 is MDHEN and CDR2 SYDVKM.

The chain is built from TRBV6-4 and TRBJ1-5, with a tentative D call TRBD1 (6 bases). V was pared by 7 bases and J by 0 bases, with 16 bases between. The V gene's germline CDR1 is MRHNA and CDR2 SNTAGT. The CDR3 loop spans 16 amino acids. In nucleotides, the CDR3 is TGTGCCAGCAAGGGGCCGCGGGGGCCTAGCAATCAGCCCCAGCATTTT. It translates to CASKGPRGPSNQPQHF.

The CDR3 reads CASSRRGQGPGNEQFF. The DNA of the CDR3 is TGTGCCAGCAGCCGGAGAGGACAGGGCCCTGGTAATGAGCAGTTCTTC. V gene TRBV11-3 combines with J gene TRBJ2-1; TRBD1 agrees at 8 bases. The J segment lost 7 bases and the V segment lost 5 bases, leaving 13 bases of the junction unmatched. CDR3 length: 16 residues. CDR1 is SGHNT, CDR2 YENEEA, per germline.

V gene TRBV10-1 combines with J gene TRBJ2-3; D gene ambiguous. CDR1 is WNHNN and CDR2 is SYGVQD in the germline V gene (reference sequence). The CDR3 covers 14 residues. V shed 3 bases and J shed 2 bases, with 9 bases lying between them. CDR3 DNA sequence: TGCGCCAGCAGTGAACGAGCAATCACAGATACGCAGTATTTT. Translation: CASSERAITDTQYF.

V and J are TRBV6-1 and TRBJ1-1; D is perhaps TRBD1 (6 bases). CDR1 is MNHNS and CDR2 is SASEGT in the germline V gene. Trimming took off 6 bases at V and 11 bases at J, with 16 bases between the two ends. This CDR3 has 12 residues. The CDR3 spells CASSDRRDRAFF. The CDR3 DNA sequence: TGTGCCAGCAGCGACCGTAGAGACAGGGCTTTCTTT.

The chain couples TRBV7-3 to TRBJ2-3, with 8 nucleotides matching TRBD2. V lost 5 bases, J lost 7 bases, and 5 bases stayed unmatched. Germline values: CDR1 SGHTA, CDR2 FQGTGA. This CDR3 is 13 amino acids long. This CDR3 reads CASSASGRYTQYF. The DNA for the CDR3 is TGTGCCAGCAGCGCCAGCGGGAGATATACGCAGTATTTT. Using reference TRBV7-3 and TRBJ2-3 for the parts outside the CDR3, the full variable domain is GAGVSQTPSNKVTEKGKYVELRCDPISGHTALYWYRQSLGQGPEFLIYFQGTGAADDSGLPNDRFFAVRPEGSVSTLKIQRTERGDSAVYLCASSASGRYTQYFGPGTRLTVL.

The chain employs TRBV6-5 and TRBJ1-6; TRBD1 is a possible D gene (5 bases). Trimming left V 4 bases short and J 5 bases short, with 6 bases between. Germline CDR1 and CDR2: MNHEY and SVGAGI. The CDR3 has 13 amino acids. The CDR3 loop reads CASSSTDNSPLHF. Here the CDR3 DNA reads TGTGCCAGCAGTTCGACAGATAATTCACCCCTCCACTTT.

The CDR3 is CASSLVASGTGPYEQYF. CDR3 nucleotide sequence: TGCGCCAGCAGCTTGGTTGCTAGCGGGACGGGGCCCTACGAGCAGTACTTC. J is TRBJ2-7 and V is TRBV5-1, with 9 bases lining up with TRBD2. The germline V gene has CDR1 SGHRS and CDR2 YFSETQ. The length of the CDR3 is 17 residues. Germline trimming cut 0 bases from V and 2 bases from J; bases unmatched to any gene: 9.

The chain uses TRBV5-1 and TRBJ1-1, with D possibly matching TRBD1 (5 bases). This CDR3 contains 15 residues. V was shortened by 4 bases and J by 0 bases, with 13 bases between the two germline ends. Germline V gene sequence: CDR1 SGHRS, CDR2 YFSETQ. Here the CDR3 reads CASSQPQGVNTEAFF. For the CDR3, the DNA is TGCGCCAGCAGCCAACCCCAGGGTGTGAACACTGAAGCTTTCTTT.

The chain couples TRBV5-1 to TRBJ1-1, with D uncertain. CDR1 and CDR2 from the germline V gene are SGHRS and YFSETQ. The V gene lost 0 bases and the J gene lost 1 base, with 4 bases spanning the gap. The CDR3 extends over 13 amino acids. CDR3 coding DNA: TGCGCCAGCAGCTTGGACTGGAACACTGAAGCTTTCTTT. The encoded protein is CASSLDWNTEAFF.

The J gene is TRBJ2-5, the V gene TRBV6-1; D not certain. The DNA end is a closer match to TRBJ2-7, so the J assignment may be wrong. The CDR3 length is 16 residues. Germline V lookup: CDR1 MNHNS, CDR2 SASEGT. The CDR3 sequence is CASSELGRLSSYEQYF. The CDR3, as DNA: TGTGCCAGCAGTGAGTTAGGCAGGCTTAGCTCCTACGAGCAGTACTTC.

V is TRBV28 and J is TRBJ1-6; TRBD1 might be the D (5 bases). Germline V gene sequence: CDR1 MDHEN, CDR2 SYDVKM. V was cut by 2 bases and J by 9 bases, with 14 bases left in between. The CDR3 contains 15 residues. The DNA of the CDR3 is TGTGCCAGCAGTTTAGCCAGGGCCCGCGGTTCACCCCTCCACTTT. It encodes CASSLARARGSPLHF.

This chain joins TRBV2 and TRBJ2-5; 11 bases line up with TRBD1. The J call may be incorrect, as the DNA end agrees better with TRBJ2-7. The germline V gene has CDR1 SNHLY and CDR2 FYNNEI. The CDR3 totals 14 residues. The CDR3 DNA reads as TGTGCCAGCATTCCGGGACAGGGGGACTACGAGCAGTACTTC. Its protein is CASIPGQGDYEQYF.

V usage is TRBV6-6 and J usage is TRBJ1-2, with 11 bases identical to TRBD1. V lost 6 bases to trimming and J lost 4 bases; unmatched junction nucleotides: 10. The CDR3 spans 16 residues. Germline values: CDR1 MNHNY, CDR2 SVGAGI (reference sequence). For the CDR3, the DNA is TGTGCCAGCAGAACCGGGACAGGGGGTTTTAGCTATGGCTACACCTTC. Amino acids: CASRTGTGGFSYGYTF.